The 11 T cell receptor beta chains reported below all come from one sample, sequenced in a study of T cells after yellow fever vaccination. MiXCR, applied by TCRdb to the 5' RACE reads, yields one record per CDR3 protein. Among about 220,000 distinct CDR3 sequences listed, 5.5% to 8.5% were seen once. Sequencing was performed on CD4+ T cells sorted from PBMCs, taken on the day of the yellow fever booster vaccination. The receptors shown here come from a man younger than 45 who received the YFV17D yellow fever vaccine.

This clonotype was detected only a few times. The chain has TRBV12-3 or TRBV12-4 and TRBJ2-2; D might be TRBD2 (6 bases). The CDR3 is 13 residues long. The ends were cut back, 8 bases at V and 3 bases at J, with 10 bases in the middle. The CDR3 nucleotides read TGTGCCAGCGCGCCTAGCGACACCGGGGAGCTGTTTTTT. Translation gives CASAPSDTGELFF.

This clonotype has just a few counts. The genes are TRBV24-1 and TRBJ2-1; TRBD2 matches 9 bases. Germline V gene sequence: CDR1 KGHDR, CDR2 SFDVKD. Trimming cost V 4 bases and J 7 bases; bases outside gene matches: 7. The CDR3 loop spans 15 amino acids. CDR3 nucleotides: TGTGCCACCAGTGACCTAGCGGGATCTCCGAATGAGCAGTTCTTC. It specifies CATSDLAGSPNEQFF.

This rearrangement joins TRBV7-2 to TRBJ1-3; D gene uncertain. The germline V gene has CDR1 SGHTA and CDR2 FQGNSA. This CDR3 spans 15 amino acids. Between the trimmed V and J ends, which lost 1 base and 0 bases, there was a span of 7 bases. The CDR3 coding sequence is TGTGCCAGCAGCTTAGGGGTGTTCTCTGGAAACACCATATATTTT. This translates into CASSLGVFSGNTIYF.

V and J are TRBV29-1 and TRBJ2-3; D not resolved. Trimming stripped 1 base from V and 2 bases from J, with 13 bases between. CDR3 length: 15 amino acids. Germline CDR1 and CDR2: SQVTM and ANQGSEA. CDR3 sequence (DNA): TGCAGCGTTGAAGTCCGCGGCTCCCACACAGATACGCAGTATTTT. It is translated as CSVEVRGSHTDTQYF.

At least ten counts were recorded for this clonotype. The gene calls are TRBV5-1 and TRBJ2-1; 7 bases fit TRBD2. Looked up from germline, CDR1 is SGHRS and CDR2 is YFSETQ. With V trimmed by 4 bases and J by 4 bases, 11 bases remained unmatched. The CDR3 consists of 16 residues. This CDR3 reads CASSTWEASGYNEQFF. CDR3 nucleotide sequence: TGCGCCAGCAGCACTTGGGAGGCTAGCGGTTACAATGAGCAGTTCTTC. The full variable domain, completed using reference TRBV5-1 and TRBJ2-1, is KAGVTQTPRYLIKTRGQQVTLSCSPISGHRSVSWYQQTPGQGLQFLFEYFSETQRNKGNFPGRFSGRQFSNSRSEMNVSTLELGDSALYLCASSTWEASGYNEQFFGPGTRLTVL.

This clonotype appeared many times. CDR3 sequence: CASSPDRGHTGELFF. The CDR3 coding sequence is TGTGCCAGCAGTCCGGACAGGGGGCACACCGGGGAGCTGTTTTTT. V usage is TRBV6-5 and J usage is TRBJ2-2; 11 bases fit TRBD1. V was clipped by 5 bases and J by 3 bases; unmatched bases: 2. Germline CDR1 MNHEY, CDR2 SVGAGI. CDR3 length: 15 amino acids.

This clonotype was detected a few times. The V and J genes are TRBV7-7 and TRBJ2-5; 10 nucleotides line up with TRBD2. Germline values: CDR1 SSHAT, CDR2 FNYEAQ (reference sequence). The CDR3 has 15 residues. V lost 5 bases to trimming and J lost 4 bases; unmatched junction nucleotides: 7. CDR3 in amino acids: CASSLGAGGPETQYF. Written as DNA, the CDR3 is TGTGCCAGCAGCCTTGGAGCGGGGGGGCCAGAGACCCAGTACTTC.

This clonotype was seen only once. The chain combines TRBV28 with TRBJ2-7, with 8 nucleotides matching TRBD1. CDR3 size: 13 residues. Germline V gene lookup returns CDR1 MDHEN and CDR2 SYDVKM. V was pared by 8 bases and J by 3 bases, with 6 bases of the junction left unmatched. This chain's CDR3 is CASYAGGLYEQYF. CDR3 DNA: TGTGCCAGCTATGCAGGGGGCCTCTACGAGCAGTACTTC. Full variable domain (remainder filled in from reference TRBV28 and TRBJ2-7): DVKVTQSSRYLVKRTGEKVFLECVQDMDHENMFWYRQDPGLGLRLIYFSYDVKMKEKGDIPEGYSVSREKKERFSLILESASTNQTSMYLCASYAGGLYEQYFGPGTRLTVT.

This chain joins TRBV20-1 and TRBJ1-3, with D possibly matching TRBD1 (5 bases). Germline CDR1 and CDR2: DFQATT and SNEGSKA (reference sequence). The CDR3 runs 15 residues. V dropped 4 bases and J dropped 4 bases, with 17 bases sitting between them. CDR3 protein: CSATRGGPSGNTIYF. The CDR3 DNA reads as TGCAGTGCTACCCGCGGGGGTCCGTCCGGAAACACCATATATTTT.

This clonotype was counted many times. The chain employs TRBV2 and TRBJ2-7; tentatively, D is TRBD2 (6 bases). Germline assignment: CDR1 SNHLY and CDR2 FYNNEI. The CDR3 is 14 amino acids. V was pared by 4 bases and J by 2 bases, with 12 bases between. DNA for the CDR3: TGTGCCAGCAGTGGGGACTTACCCACCTACGAGCAGTACTTC. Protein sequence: CASSGDLPTYEQYF.

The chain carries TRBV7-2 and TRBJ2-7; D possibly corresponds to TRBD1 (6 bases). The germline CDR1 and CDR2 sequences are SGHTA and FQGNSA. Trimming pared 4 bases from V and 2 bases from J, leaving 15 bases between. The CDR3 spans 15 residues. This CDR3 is CASSSKTGPPYEQYF. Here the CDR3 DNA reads TGTGCCAGCAGCTCAAAGACAGGACCTCCCTACGAGCAGTACTTC.